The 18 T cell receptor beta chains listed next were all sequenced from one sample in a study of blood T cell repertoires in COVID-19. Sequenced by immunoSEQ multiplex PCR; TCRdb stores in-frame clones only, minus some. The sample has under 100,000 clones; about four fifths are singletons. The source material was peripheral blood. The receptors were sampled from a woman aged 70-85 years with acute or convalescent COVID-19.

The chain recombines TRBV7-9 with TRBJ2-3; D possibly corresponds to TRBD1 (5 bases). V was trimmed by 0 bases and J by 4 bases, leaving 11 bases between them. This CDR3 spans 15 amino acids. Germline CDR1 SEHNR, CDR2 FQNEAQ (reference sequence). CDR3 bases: TGTGCCAGCAGCTTAGCAGGGGTTGTAGCAGATACGCAGTATTTT. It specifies CASSLAGVVADTQYF.

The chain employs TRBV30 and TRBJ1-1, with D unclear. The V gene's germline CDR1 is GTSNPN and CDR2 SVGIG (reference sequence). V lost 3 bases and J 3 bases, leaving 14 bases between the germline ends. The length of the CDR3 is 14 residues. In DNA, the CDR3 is TGTGCCTGGAGCCGGCCTGGGCGGGACACTGAAGCTTTCTTT. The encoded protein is CAWSRPGRDTEAFF.

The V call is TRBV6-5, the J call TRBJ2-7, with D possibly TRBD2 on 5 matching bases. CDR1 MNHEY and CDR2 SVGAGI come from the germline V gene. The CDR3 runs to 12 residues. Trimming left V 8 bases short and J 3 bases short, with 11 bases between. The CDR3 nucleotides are TGTGCCAGCTATAGCGTGAGCTACGAGCAGTACTTC. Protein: CASYSVSYEQYF.

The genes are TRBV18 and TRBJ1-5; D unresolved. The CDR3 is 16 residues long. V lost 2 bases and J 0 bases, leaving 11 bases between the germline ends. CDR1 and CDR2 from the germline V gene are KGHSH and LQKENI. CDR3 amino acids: CASSPNAVYSNQPQHF. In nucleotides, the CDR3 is TGTGCCAGCTCACCAAACGCGGTCTATAGCAATCAGCCCCAGCATTTT. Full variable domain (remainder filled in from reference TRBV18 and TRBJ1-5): NAGVMQNPRHLVRRRGQEARLRCSPMKGHSHVYWYRQLPEEGLKFMVYLQKENIIDESGMPKERFSAEFPKEGPSILRIQQVVRGDSAAYFCASSPNAVYSNQPQHFGDGTRLSIL.

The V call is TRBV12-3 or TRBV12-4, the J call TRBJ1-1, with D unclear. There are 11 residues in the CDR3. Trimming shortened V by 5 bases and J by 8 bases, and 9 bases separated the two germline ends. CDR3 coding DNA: TGTGCCAGCAGTCAACACAGAGAAGCTTTCTTT. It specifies CASSQHREAFF.

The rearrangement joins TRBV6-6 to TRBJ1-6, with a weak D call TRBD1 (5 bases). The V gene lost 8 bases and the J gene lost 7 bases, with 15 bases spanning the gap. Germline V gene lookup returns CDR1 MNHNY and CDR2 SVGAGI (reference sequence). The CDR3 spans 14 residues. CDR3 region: CASLQPAGNSPLHF. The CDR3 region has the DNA TGTGCCAGCCTCCAACCGGCAGGGAATTCACCCCTCCACTTT.

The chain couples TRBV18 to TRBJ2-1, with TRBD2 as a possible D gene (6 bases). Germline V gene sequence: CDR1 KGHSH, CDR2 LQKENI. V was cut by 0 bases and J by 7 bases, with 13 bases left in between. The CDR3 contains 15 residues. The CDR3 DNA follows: TGTGCCAGCTCACCACCGATCGGAGGGAAGAATGAGCAGTTCTTC. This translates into CASSPPIGGKNEQFF. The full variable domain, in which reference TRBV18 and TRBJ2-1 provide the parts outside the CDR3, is NAGVMQNPRHLVRRRGQEARLRCSPMKGHSHVYWYRQLPEEGLKFMVYLQKENIIDESGMPKERFSAEFPKEGPSILRIQQVVRGDSAAYFCASSPPIGGKNEQFFGPGTRLTVL.

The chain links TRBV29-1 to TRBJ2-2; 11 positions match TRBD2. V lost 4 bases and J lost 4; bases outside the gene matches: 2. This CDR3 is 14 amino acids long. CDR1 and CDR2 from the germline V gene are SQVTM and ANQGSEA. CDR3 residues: CSVGLAGGTGELFF. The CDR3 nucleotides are TGCAGCGTTGGGCTAGCGGGGGGCACCGGGGAGCTGTTTTTT.

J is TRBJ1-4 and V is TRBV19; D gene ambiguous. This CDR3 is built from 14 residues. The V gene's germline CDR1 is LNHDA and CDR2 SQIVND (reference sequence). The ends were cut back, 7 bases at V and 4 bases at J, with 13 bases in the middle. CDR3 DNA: TGTGCCAGTAATCTCGACGGGTATAATGAAAAACTGTTTTTT. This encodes CASNLDGYNEKLFF.

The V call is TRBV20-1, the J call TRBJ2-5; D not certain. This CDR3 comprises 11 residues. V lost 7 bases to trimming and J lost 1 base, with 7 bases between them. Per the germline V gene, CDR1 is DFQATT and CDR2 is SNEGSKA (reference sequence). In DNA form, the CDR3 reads TGCAGTGTCAGGATCCAAGAGACCCAGTACTTC. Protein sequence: CSVRIQETQYF.

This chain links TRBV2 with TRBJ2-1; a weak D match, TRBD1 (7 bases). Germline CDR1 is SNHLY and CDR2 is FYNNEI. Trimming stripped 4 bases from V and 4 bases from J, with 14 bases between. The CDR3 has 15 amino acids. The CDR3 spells CASSAEGAAYNEQFF. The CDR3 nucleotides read TGTGCCAGCAGTGCGGAGGGGGCGGCATACAATGAGCAGTTCTTC.

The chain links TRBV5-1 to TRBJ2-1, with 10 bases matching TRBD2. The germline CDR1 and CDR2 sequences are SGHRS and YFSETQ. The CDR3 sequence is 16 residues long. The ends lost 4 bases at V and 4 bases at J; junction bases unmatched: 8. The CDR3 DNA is TGCGCCAGCAGCACGGGCCCTAGCGGGGGTTACAATGAGCAGTTCTTC. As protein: CASSTGPSGGYNEQFF.

CDR3 DNA: TGTGCCAGCAGCCGACCAGGGGGCTATTCACCCCTCCACTTT. The encoded protein is CASSRPGGYSPLHF. This sequence joins TRBV27 and TRBJ1-6, with 8 bases that match TRBD1. Germline lookup yields CDR1 MNHEY and CDR2 SMNVEV (reference sequence). The CDR3 is 14 amino acids. V lost 6 bases and J lost 8; bases outside the gene matches: 6.

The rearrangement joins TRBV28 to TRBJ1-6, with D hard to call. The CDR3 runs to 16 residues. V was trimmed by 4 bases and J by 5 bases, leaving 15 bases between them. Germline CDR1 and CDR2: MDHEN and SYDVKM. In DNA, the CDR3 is TGTGCCAGCAGTTCCTCGACCGGGTTGGATAATTCACCCCTCCACTTT. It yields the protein CASSSSTGLDNSPLHF.

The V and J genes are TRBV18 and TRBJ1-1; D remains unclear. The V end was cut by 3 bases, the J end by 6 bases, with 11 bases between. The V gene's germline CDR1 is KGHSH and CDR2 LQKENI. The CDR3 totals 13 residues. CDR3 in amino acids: CASSPGRSPEAFF. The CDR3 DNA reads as TGTGCCAGCTCACCTGGCAGGTCCCCTGAAGCTTTCTTT.

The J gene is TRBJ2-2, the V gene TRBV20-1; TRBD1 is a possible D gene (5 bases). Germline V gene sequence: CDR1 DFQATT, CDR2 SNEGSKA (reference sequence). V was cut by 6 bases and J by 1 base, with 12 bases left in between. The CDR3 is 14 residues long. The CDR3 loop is CSASKTENTGELFF. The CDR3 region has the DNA TGCAGTGCGAGTAAGACAGAGAACACCGGGGAGCTGTTTTTT.

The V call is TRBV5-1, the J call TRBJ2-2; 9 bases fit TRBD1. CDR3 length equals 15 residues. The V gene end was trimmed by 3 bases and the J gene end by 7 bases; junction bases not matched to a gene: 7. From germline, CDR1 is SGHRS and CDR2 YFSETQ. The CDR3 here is CASSSGQGSGGELFF. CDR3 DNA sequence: TGCGCCAGCAGCTCCGGACAGGGGTCGGGCGGGGAGCTGTTTTTT.

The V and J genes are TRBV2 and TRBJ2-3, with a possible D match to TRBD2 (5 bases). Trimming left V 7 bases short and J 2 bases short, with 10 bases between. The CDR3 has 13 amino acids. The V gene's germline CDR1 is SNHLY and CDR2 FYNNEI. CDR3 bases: TGTGCCAGCAAAACGGGAACCACAGATACGCAGTATTTT. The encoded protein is CASKTGTTDTQYF.